This T cell receptor (beta chain) originates from a study of OX40 agonist ivuxolimab in advanced cancers. Across the study: In this cohort, patients received ivuxolimab, an agonistic anti-OX40 (CD134) antibody. Melanoma, hepatocellular carcinoma, head and neck or renal cell cancer occurred in dose-escalation patients.

Study observations and caveats: In the expanded peripheral T cells, antigen specificity was never determined. Among T cells, CD8+ cells averaged more expanded clones than CD4+ cells.

Regarding this clone: Its antigen is not known.

Profiling relied on immunoSEQ multiplex PCR, and the TCRdb table lists in-frame clones only, not all of them. This sample has some 150,000 clones; approximately 94% occur once, and the top ten carry approximately 0.99%. The V gene end was trimmed by 2 bases and the J gene end by 3 bases; junction bases not matched to a gene: 5. The CDR3 loop spans 15 amino acids. CDR1 SGHTA and CDR2 FQGNSA come from the germline V gene. Sample: CD4+ or CD8+ T cells sorted from blood, taken in a trial of the OX40 agonist ivuxolimab. The chain couples TRBV7-2 to TRBJ2-7, with 9 bases aligning to TRBD2. The clonotype comes from an adult with an advanced solid tumor such as melanoma, head and neck, liver or kidney cancer. The CDR3 DNA sequence: TGTGCCAGCAGCTTATCTAGCGGGGTTGTCTACGAGCAGTACTTC. This encodes CASSLSSGVVYEQYF.